The following is a T cell receptor (beta chain) sequence with its context. The antigen is not known. The record originates from a study of cytomegalovirus exposure and HLA in healthy donors. Study as a whole: Most donors, less than 85% of several hundred genotyped, fell in the Caucasian-associated ancestry cluster.

Notes on the study in general: Trimming of TCR beta V- and J-genes showed a link, identified in a later analysis, to a missense DCLRE1C variant. As a later analysis revealed, the rate of TCR association differed by HLA locus, with DRB1 most and HLA-C fewest. An ancestry cluster, one associated with Asian ancestry, reportedly showed fewer N-insertions than the approximately 650-donor mean in a later analysis.

This PCR relied on a set of 60 Vbeta primers and 13 Jbeta primers. Measured with immunoSEQ multiplex PCR; TCRdb has only the in-frame clones, and not every one. The sample carries some 99,000 clones, under 75% recorded once. Per germline, CDR1 GTSNPN and CDR2 SVGIG (reference sequence). This CDR3 is built from 14 residues. V dropped 0 bases and J dropped 2 bases, with 8 bases sitting between them. The origin of this receptor is a female donor in good health and CMV-seronegative. V usage is TRBV30 and J usage is TRBJ1-5; no clear D. The sequenced sample consisted of PBMCs. The CDR3 DNA reads as TGTGCCTGGAGTGTATTTGAGGGCAATCAGCCCCAGCATTTT. Translating it yields CAWSVFEGNQPQHF.